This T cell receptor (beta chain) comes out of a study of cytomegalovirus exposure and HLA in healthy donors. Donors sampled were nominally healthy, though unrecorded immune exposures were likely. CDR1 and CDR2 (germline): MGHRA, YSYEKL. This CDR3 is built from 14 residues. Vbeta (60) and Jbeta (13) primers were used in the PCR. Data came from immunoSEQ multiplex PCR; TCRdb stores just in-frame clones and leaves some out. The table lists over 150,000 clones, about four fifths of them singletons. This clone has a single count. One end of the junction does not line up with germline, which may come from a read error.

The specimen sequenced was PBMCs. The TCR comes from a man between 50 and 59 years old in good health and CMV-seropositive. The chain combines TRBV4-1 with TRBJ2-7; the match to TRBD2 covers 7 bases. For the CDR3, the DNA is TGTGCCAGCAGCCAAGAATTAGCGGGTTACGAGCAGTACTTC. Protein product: CASSQELAGYEQYF.